The entry below gives a single T cell receptor (beta chain) sequence along with its context. Its antigen is still unknown. Within one base of it there is no much larger clone, and no base qualities were kept. DNA from CEF-cultured naive and memory CD4+ T cells underwent immunoSEQ TCR-beta sequencing at survey level. For the original study's pipeline: During preprocessing, nonproductive sequences were discarded, as were any CDR3s that did not begin with C, did not end with F or W, or were shorter than 7 amino acids. The MANAFEST web app was used to call antigen-specific clonotypes on the basis of expansion compared with the reference and with other culture wells. To be counted as positive, a clone had to show significant expansion compared with the reference culture, at an FDR below 0.05, in 2 of 3 replicate wells. For a clone to be considered positive, significant expansion relative to all other tandem wells and an odds ratio above 5 were also required. Cultured and uncultured naive and memory CD4+ repertoires were searched for previously identified spike- and CEF-reactive CDR3s. CDR3 homology was measured as pairwise Levenshtein distance, computed with the stringdist R package after trimming three terminal residues from each end. Imported from immuneACCESS, the table was reduced by TCRdb to in-frame sequences with V and J called. These copies leave out some clones; in studies compared against another copy, an unresolved V gene accounts for under half, and the cause of the remainder is not known. That table is the source of V, J and clone size, and D and trimming were worked out from the DNA. This sample comprises 30,000 to 45,000 clones, approximately 80% of them detected only once. The ten top clones hold 6% to 8.5% of the sample.

This sample stems from a study of CD4 T cells in relation to SARS-CoV-2 and coronaviruses (dated by TCRdb to the early 2020s). About the study as a whole: In the ViraFEST assay, PBMCs were cultured with antigen for about 9 days, after which TCR beta CDR3s were sequenced to identify clonal expansions specific to the antigen. The Adaptive Biotechnologies TCR-sequencing kit was used to sequence samples from three pre-COVID donors and the naive versus memory experiments, whereas other data were Illumina-based. For other donors in the study, expansion assays were sequenced with a different, Illumina-based TCR-beta assay. Across all 12 patients in the full convalescent cohort, ages ranged from about 21 to 75 years, with a median of 38. Using patient-derived lymphoblastoid cell lines, the shared crossreactive spike epitopes were mapped to their HLA restriction. The approximately 12 convalescent patients included 8 males and 4 females; two subjects were Hispanic. Memory CD4+ T cell crossreactivity between SARS-CoV-2 and common cold coronavirus spike proteins was assessed at the TCR clonotype level in the study. The research as a whole found: The study was constrained by small numbers of patients and of tested TCRs. Memory CD4+ clonotypes crossrecognizing SARS-CoV-2 and at least one common cold coronavirus spike were found in approximately 60% of donors. Crossreactive clones showed significantly weaker SARS-CoV-2-driven expansion than monoreactive clones, consistent with antigenic imprinting. Crossreactivity analysis centred on spike protein, so crossreactivity against other viral proteins was not assessed. Sequencing of naive versus memory cells indicated that the assay detects memory recall responses, not primary responses primed during culture. Because no donor provided both pre-pandemic and post-infection samples, tracing the source of pre-existing responses was limited.

To separate naive from memory CD4+ T cells, cryopreserved PBMCs first underwent CD4 enrichment and then EasySep naive CD4+ T cell enrichment. Sorted naive or memory CD4+ T cells (around 10^5) were grown at a 1:1 ratio with T cell-depleted PBMCs and CEF peptides for less than eleven days. Each peptide culture condition was generally run in triplicate replicate wells. PBMCs were isolated from leukapheresis product or whole blood by Ficoll-Paque PLUS gradient centrifugation. PBMCs were either cryopreserved at -140°C or used fresh in the expansion assay. The QIAamp Micro DNA Kit was used to extract genomic DNA from the CD4+ T cells. This clonotype was sampled from an adult with COVID-19. Sequencing was performed on naive CD4+ T cells from PBMCs, cultured in vitro. The sample's cell subset or site, from its label and the paper: naive CD4+ T cells isolated by negative enrichment.

This receptor has the CDR3 CASSQSSGSGVKADTQYF. The bases read TGTGCCAGCTCACAATCCTCGGGCAGTGGGGTGAAGGCAGATACGCAGTATTTT. The chain was built from TRBV18 and TRBJ2-3, with the D gene too uncertain to name. V sheds 4 bases and J sheds 4 bases, leaving 24 bases between their ends. The germline V gene yields KGHSH for CDR1 and LQKENI for CDR2. Taken from cysteine to phenylalanine, the CDR3 has 18 residues. The sequence is cut down to CDR3 DNA, 54 bases in frame from base 1.